This TCR beta chain was documented in a study of OX40 agonist ivuxolimab in advanced cancers. Study information: Patients received ivuxolimab, an intravenous treatment, every 2 weeks at 0.01 to 10 mg/kg.

Study-level results: Within 6 weeks, CD4+ and CD8+ blood T cells expanded clonally at 0.1 to 3.0 mg/kg. Compared with CD4+, CD8+ T cells on average had more expanded clones.

Worth noting for this clone: What it recognizes is unknown.

Some clones are missing from TCRdb's copy, which holds only in-frame ones; the method was immunoSEQ multiplex PCR. The sample lists more than 75,000 clones, about 85% occurring once. Germline CDR1 is SNHLY and CDR2 is FYNNEI. The germline V and J ends were trimmed by 6 bases and 6 bases, with 12 bases remaining between them. The CDR3 runs to 13 residues. Sequencing used CD4+ or CD8+ T cells sorted from blood, obtained in a trial of the OX40 agonist ivuxolimab. The V gene is TRBV2, the J gene TRBJ2-1; D is uncertain. The sequence was obtained from an adult with an advanced solid tumor such as melanoma, head and neck, liver or kidney cancer. Here the CDR3 DNA reads TGTGCCAGCAGCCCCGGTAGCCCCAATGAGCAGTTCTTC. Amino acids: CASSPGSPNEQFF.